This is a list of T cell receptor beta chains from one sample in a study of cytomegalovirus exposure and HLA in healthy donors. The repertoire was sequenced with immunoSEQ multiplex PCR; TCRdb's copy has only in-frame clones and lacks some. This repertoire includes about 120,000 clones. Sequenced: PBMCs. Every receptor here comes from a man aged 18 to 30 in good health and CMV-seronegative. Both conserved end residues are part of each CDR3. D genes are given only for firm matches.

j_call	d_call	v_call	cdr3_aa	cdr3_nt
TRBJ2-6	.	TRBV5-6	CASSLEWGVGSGANVLTF	TGTGCCAGCAGCTTGGAGTGGGGGGTTGGGTCTGGGGCCAACGTCCTGACTTTC
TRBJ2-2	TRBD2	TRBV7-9	CAIPPGTSGNTGELFF	TGTGCCATACCCCCGGGGACTAGCGGGAACACCGGGGAGCTGTTTTTT
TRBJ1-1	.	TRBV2	CASSYREMNTEAFF	TGTGCCAGCAGCTACAGGGAGATGAACACTGAAGCTTTCTTT
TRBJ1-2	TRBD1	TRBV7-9	CASSLQGDYGYTF	TGTGCCAGCAGCTTACAGGGGGACTATGGCTACACCTTC
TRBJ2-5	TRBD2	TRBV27	CASSLGTSGIETQYF	TGTGCCAGCAGTTTAGGTACTAGCGGGATTGAGACCCAGTACTTC
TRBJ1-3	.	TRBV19	CASSIHPGQTSSGNTIYF	TGTGCCAGTAGTATTCATCCGGGACAAACAAGCTCTGGAAACACCATATATTTT
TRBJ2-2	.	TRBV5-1	CASSLGQGTLNTGELFF	TGCGCCAGCAGCTTGGGGCAGGGAACCTTGAACACCGGGGAGCTGTTTTTT
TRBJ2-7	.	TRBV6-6	CASISRGYEQYF	TGTGCCAGCATAAGCAGGGGCTACGAGCAGTACTTC
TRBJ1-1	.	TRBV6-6	CASSTLPGSTEAFF	TGTGCCAGCAGTACCCTCCCCGGTTCCACTGAAGCTTTCTTT
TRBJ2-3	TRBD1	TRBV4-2	CASSQGSGGQGDTQYF	TGTGCCAGCAGCCAAGGCTCAGGGGGCCAAGGAGATACGCAGTATTTT
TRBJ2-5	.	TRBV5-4	CASSLTSFQLETQYF	TGTGCCAGCAGCTTGACTAGCTTTCAGTTAGAGACCCAGTACTTC
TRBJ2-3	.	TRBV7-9	CASSPPGADAQYF	TGTGCCAGCAGCCCTCCAGGGGCAGATGCGCAGTATTTT
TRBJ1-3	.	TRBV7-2	CASSLGGTRGGTIYF	TGTGCCAGCAGCTTAGGGGGGACCCGCGGGGGCACCATATATTTT
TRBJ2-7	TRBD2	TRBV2	CASNNGAGAYEQYF	TGTGCCAGCAATAACGGGGCGGGGGCCTACGAGCAGTACTTC
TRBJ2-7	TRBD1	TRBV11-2	CASSSAGTGTYEQYF	TGTGCCAGCAGCTCCGCCGGGACAGGGACCTACGAGCAGTACTTC
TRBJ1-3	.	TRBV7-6	CASSLGQPESGNTIYF	TGTGCCAGCAGCCTAGGACAGCCCGAGTCTGGAAACACCATATATTTT
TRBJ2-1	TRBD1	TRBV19	CASSIRPSGGYNEQFF	TGTGCCAGTAGTATCAGGCCCTCAGGGGGTTACAATGAGCAGTTCTTC
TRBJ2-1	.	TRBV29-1	CSAVNNEQFF	TGCAGCGCGGTCAACAATGAGCAGTTCTTC
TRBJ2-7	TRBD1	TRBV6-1	CASSVSGQGTYEQYF	TGTGCCAGCAGTGTCTCCGGACAGGGGACCTACGAGCAGTACTTC
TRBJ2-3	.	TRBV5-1	CASSRAKTGVGDTQYF	TGCGCCAGCAGTCGTGCAAAAACCGGGGTTGGAGATACGCAGTATTTT
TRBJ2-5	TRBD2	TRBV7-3	CASSGGQKETQYF	TGTGCTTCCAGCGGGGGCCAAAAAGAGACCCAGTACTTC
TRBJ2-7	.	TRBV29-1	CSANTIYEQYF	TGCAGCGCCAATACAATCTACGAGCAGTACTTC
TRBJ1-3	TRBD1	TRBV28	CASSSPGGIGNTIYF	TGTGCCAGCAGTTCGCCAGGGGGTATTGGAAACACCATATATTTT
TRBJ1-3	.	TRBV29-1	CSVEWRENTIYF	TGCAGCGTTGAATGGAGGGAAAACACCATATATTTT
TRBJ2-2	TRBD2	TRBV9	CASSVVAGAGELFF	TGTGCCAGCAGCGTAGTAGCGGGGGCCGGGGAGCTGTTTTTT
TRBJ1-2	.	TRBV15	CATSRDRIRGGILYGYTF	TGTGCCACCAGCAGAGATCGGATTCGGGGAGGAATCCTCTATGGCTACACCTTC
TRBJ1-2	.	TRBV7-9	CASSLAAAGNYGYTF	TGTGCCAGCAGCTTAGCGGCGGCGGGGAACTATGGCTACACCTTC
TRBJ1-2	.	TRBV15	CATSGDPSGVSANYGYTF	TGTGCCACCAGCGGCGACCCCTCCGGGGTTTCAGCTAACTATGGCTACACCTTC
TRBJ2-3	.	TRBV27	CASSFGRSIGTDTQYF	TGTGCCAGCAGTTTCGGAAGGAGTATTGGAACAGATACGCAGTATTTT
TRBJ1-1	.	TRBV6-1	CASSGDPGLEGMAFF	TGTGCCAGCAGTGGGGACCCGGGACTGGAGGGGATGGCTTTCTTT
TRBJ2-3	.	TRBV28	CASRESGRDTQYF	TGTGCCAGCAGGGAAAGCGGAAGAGATACGCAGTATTTT
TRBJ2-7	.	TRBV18	CASSLPGFVPNEQYF	TGTGCCAGCTCACTCCCAGGGTTCGTTCCGAACGAGCAGTACTTC
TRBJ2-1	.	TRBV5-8	CASSSSSVQFF	TGTGCCAGCAGCTCTTCTAGCGTGCAGTTCTTC
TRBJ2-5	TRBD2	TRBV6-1	CASAVLGRAGETQYF	TGTGCCAGCGCCGTGTTGGGGAGGGCCGGGGAGACCCAGTACTTC
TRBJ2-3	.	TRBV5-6	CASSFGSTDTQYF	TGTGCCAGCAGCTTTGGCAGCACAGATACGCAGTATTTT
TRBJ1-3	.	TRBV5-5	CASSLIPGRTGNTIYF	TGTGCCAGCAGCTTGATACCGGGAAGGACTGGAAACACCATATATTTT
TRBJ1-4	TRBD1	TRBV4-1	CASSHLTGTNEKLFF	TGCGCCAGCAGCCACTTGACAGGGACTAATGAAAAACTGTTTTTT
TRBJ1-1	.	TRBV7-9	CASSQRRERRPNTEAFF	TGTGCCAGCAGCCAGAGAAGGGAGAGGAGACCAAACACTGAAGCTTTCTTT
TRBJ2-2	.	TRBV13	CASSGGGPNTGELFF	TGTGCCAGCAGCGGAGGGGGCCCTAACACCGGGGAGCTGTTTTTT
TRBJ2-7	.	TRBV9	CASSVGWGNEQYF	TGTGCCAGCAGCGTAGGGTGGGGCAACGAGCAGTACTTC